This T cell receptor beta chain appears in the sequencing data of a study of TIL therapy for anti-PD-1-resistant metastatic lung cancer. Study at large: Tumors had a median PD-L1 proportion score of approximately 6.4%. General study points: Treatment-naive, never-smoker and oncogene-addicted patients were overrepresented in this highly selected cohort.

Of note for this clone: Its antigen is still unknown.

The libraries were made with immunoSEQ v3. Data came from immunoSEQ multiplex PCR; TCRdb stores just in-frame clones and leaves some out. The repertoire includes roughly 57,000 clones, approximately 80% of them detected once, and 2.9% sits in the top ten. Documented time point: pre-treatment sample, taken before nivolumab and TIL therapy. Stage 4 NSCLC adults joined between 2017 and 2020. This CDR3 has 15 residues. V lost 6 bases, J lost 4 bases, and 7 bases stayed unmatched. The germline gives CDR1 MNHEY, CDR2 SVGEGT. This TCR came from a person aged 25 to 80 with non-small cell lung cancer. The J gene is TRBJ2-1, the V gene TRBV6-2 or TRBV6-3; TRBD1 matches at 9 bases. This material consisted of blood, taken at baseline. Here the CDR3 reads CASSLQGASYNEQFF. Here the CDR3 DNA reads TGTGCCAGCAGCCTACAGGGGGCGTCTTACAATGAGCAGTTCTTC.